These 3 T cell receptor beta chains came from one sample sequenced in a study of PD-L1 blockade in urothelial cancer. Libraries were prepared by immunoSEQ multiplex PCR; TCRdb keeps only in-frame clonotypes and omits some of them. The sample lists roughly 100,000 clones; roughly 85% were seen once. Time point noted: peripheral blood 6 weeks after treatment start. The sample consisted of PBMCs, taken around atezolizumab (anti-PD-L1) treatment. These receptors all come from a man aged 70-80 years with urothelial cancer.

The V and J genes are TRBV6-1 and TRBJ1-5; weak D call: TRBD1 (5 bases). This CDR3 has 14 amino acids. From germline, CDR1 is MNHNS and CDR2 SASEGT. Trimming pared 10 bases from V and 0 bases from J, leaving 13 bases between. In DNA form, the CDR3 reads TGTGCCACCCTGACAGTGTATAGCAATCAGCCCCAGCATTTT. Its protein is CATLTVYSNQPQHF.

The chain carries TRBV7-3 and TRBJ2-7; D is possibly TRBD1 (6 bases). The CDR3 is 15 amino acids. Germline CDR1 is SGHTA and CDR2 is FQGTGA. Trimming took 2 bases from V and 1 from J, leaving 12 bases between them. The CDR3 DNA is TGTGCCAGCAGCTTAGGTCCAGGGGATTCCTACGAGCAGTACTTC. Protein product: CASSLGPGDSYEQYF.

The CDR3 DNA is TGTGCCAGCAGCCCCGTGGGGACCAGGGGTGGAGAGACCCAGTACTTC. Protein: CASSPVGTRGGETQYF. V usage is TRBV9 and J usage is TRBJ2-5; possibly TRBD1 for D (6 bases). This CDR3 spans 16 amino acids. Germline CDR1 SGDLS, CDR2 YYNGEE. Trimming cost V 4 bases and J 4 bases, with 20 bases left between them.